This TCR beta chain is drawn from a study of CD8 T cell repertoires and HIV-1 epitope variants. With regard to this clone: Its specificity is not known.

Clones were read by immunoSEQ multiplex PCR, and TCRdb kept only the in-frame ones, dropping some. Here the sample spans around 1,100 clones, more than 55% being singletons. The CDR3 totals 16 residues. V lost 5 bases and J lost 5, with 19 bases in between. CDR1 and CDR2 (germline): LNHNV, YYDKDF (reference sequence). The material sequenced was cultured CD8+ T cells derived from PBMCs. The gene calls are TRBV15 and TRBJ1-5; no firm D call. This receptor was taken from a male donor with HIV. CDR3 DNA: TGTGCCACCAGCCCGGCGGCCAGCCTCTCTGATCAGCCCCAGCATTTT. Residues: CATSPAASLSDQPQHF. The complete variable domain, with remaining parts taken from reference TRBV15 and TRBJ1-5, reads DAMVIQNPRYQVTQFGKPVTLSCSQTLNHNVMYWYQQKSSQAPKLLFHYYDKDFNNEADTPDNFQSRRPNTSFCFLDIRSPGLGDTAMYLCATSPAASLSDQPQHFGDGTRLSIL.